Described below is a single T cell receptor (beta chain) sequence and its context. Trimming stripped 4 bases from V and 5 bases from J, with 11 bases between. Germline assignment: CDR1 SGHTA and CDR2 FQGNSA. The CDR3 spans 13 residues. The sample comes from a study of blood T cells in healthy people across ages. Sample-barcoded 5' priming and a J-beta primer mix drove a second PCR of roughly 6 to 12 cycles. TCRdb reanalysed the 5' RACE reads using MiXCR and keeps one entry per CDR3 protein. The sample shows approximately 800,000 distinct CDR3 sequences, around half of them seen only once. The TCR originated in an older man in good health. The chain carries TRBV7-2 and TRBJ2-5; TRBD2 is a possible D gene (5 bases). Sequencing used blood. This CDR3 is CASSSPSRETQYF. In DNA, the CDR3 is TGTGCCAGCAGCTCCCCTAGCCGGGAGACCCAGTACTTC.